The text below deals with one TCR beta chain. The antigen is undetermined. The data originate from a study of shared clonotypes between healthy human individuals. General study results and limits: Several donors shared about 5% of their naive CD4 clonotypes.

Germline CDR1 is MNHEY and CDR2 is SVGAGI. This CDR3 is built from 14 residues. V shed 11 bases and J shed 2 bases, with 19 bases lying between them. The protocol was immunoSEQ multiplex PCR, while the TCRdb copy is restricted to in-frame clones and leaves out a portion. The sample includes more than 2,000,000 clones, 90% to 95% of them seen just once. The receptor comes from a man younger than 35 in good health. Some clones in this sample may be carry-over from other donors' samples. Input material: naive CD4+ T cells from PBMCs. Subset indicated: CD45RA+ positively selected. The genes are TRBV6-5 and TRBJ2-7; either TRBD1 or TRBD2 may fit D (5 bases each). CDR3 in amino acids: CAARDRKAPYEQYF. The CDR3 bases are TGTGCCGCCCGGGACCGGAAGGCGCCCTACGAGCAGTACTTC.